Sequencing of this T cell receptor (beta chain) was carried out in a study of blood T cell repertoires in COVID-19. Assay used: immunoSEQ multiplex PCR; TCRdb lists only in-frame clones, some missing. Of about 210,000 clones in the sample, around 87% were seen once. The trim removed 3 bases at V and 8 bases at J, leaving 11 bases unmatched. The length of the CDR3 is 15 residues. The germline gives CDR1 SGHAT, CDR2 FQNNGV. This clonotype was sampled from a man younger than 40 in a cohort exposed to, infected with or recovered from COVID-19 (not recorded which). Sequencing was performed on PBMCs or T cells enriched from blood (not recorded which). V and J are TRBV11-2 and TRBJ1-2, with 8 bases aligning to TRBD1. The CDR3 sequence: CASSLVTGALRGYTF. Written as DNA, the CDR3 is TGTGCCAGCAGCTTGGTGACAGGGGCCCTAAGGGGCTACACCTTC.